This passage covers 20 T cell receptor beta chains from one sample sequenced in a study of shared clonotypes between healthy human individuals. Some clones are missing from TCRdb's copy, which holds only in-frame ones; the method was immunoSEQ multiplex PCR. The sample records 2.5 million or so clones, just over 90% being singletons. Sequenced input: naive CD4+ T cells sorted from blood. Regarding subset: CD45RA+ positively selected. The receptors shown here come from a man between 18 and 29 years old in good health.

J is TRBJ1-6 and V is TRBV28, with unresolved D. In germline, CDR1 is MDHEN, CDR2 SYDVKM. The CDR3 loop spans 13 amino acids. Trimming left V 5 bases short and J 2 bases short, with 4 bases between. CDR3 protein: CASSRPYNSPLHF. CDR3 nucleotide sequence: TGTGCCAGCAGTCGGCCCTATAATTCACCCCTCCACTTT.

This chain links TRBV18 with TRBJ2-3, with 8 bases lining up with TRBD2. Germline CDR1 reads KGHSH; CDR2 reads LQKENI. J gave up 4 bases and V 4 bases, and 4 bases lay outside the gene matches. The CDR3 length is 14 residues. The CDR3: CASSLSGRADTQYF. The CDR3, as DNA: TGTGCCAGCTCACTATCCGGGAGGGCAGATACGCAGTATTTT.

The rearrangement links TRBV25-1 to TRBJ2-5, with a possible D match to TRBD2 (6 bases). V shed 6 bases and J shed 3 bases, with 11 bases lying between them. This CDR3 spans 13 amino acids. Germline CDR1 reads MGHDK; CDR2 reads SYGVNS. Written as DNA, the CDR3 is TGTGCCAGCAGAGTCGGGAGTAAAGAGACCCAGTACTTC. Protein product: CASRVGSKETQYF.

This clone has a single count. The chain couples TRBV6-4 to TRBJ1-5, with 11 bases aligning to TRBD1. There are 19 residues in the CDR3. V lost 3 bases to trimming and J lost 4 bases; unmatched junction nucleotides: 14. Germline V lookup: CDR1 MRHNA, CDR2 SNTAGT. CDR3 sequence (DNA): TGTGCCAGCAGTGAGTATCACCGGGACAGGGGGATACGGAATCAGCCCCAGCATTTT. This gives the protein CASSEYHRDRGIRNQPQHF.

This chain uses TRBV21-1 with TRBJ1-2. TRBV21-1 is a known pseudogene. This CDR3 has 13 amino acids. In nucleotides, the CDR3 is TGTGCCAGCACCTACCCTCCCGGTGGTTTATACACCTTC. Translated: CASTYPPGGLYTF.

The V gene is TRBV10-3, the J gene TRBJ2-2; 8 nucleotides line up with TRBD1. Losses at the gene ends were 10 bases for V and 5 bases for J; bases not matched to a gene: 6. The V gene's germline CDR1 is ENHRY and CDR2 SYGVKD. The CDR3 contains 13 residues. The CDR3 spells CATGQGKTGELFF. CDR3 coding DNA: TGTGCCACAGGACAGGGAAAGACCGGGGAGCTGTTTTTT.

The chain carries TRBV19 and TRBJ2-5; no firm D call. V dropped 3 bases and J dropped 3 bases, with 8 bases sitting between them. Looked up from germline, CDR1 is LNHDA and CDR2 is SQIVND (reference sequence). The CDR3 contains 13 residues. CDR3 region: CASSIYQEETQYF. CDR3 bases: TGTGCCAGTAGTATCTATCAGGAAGAGACCCAGTACTTC. Together with reference TRBV19 and TRBJ2-5, the CDR3 gives the full variable domain: DGGITQSPKYLFRKEGQNVTLSCEQNLNHDAMYWYRQDPGQGLRLIYYSQIVNDFQKGDIAEGYSVSREKKESFPLTVTSAQKNPTAFYLCASSIYQEETQYFGPGTRLLVL.

CDR3 sequence (DNA): TGTGCCTGGAGTGGCCGAAAGGCGGATACGCAGTATTTT. Protein sequence: CAWSGRKADTQYF. The chain uses TRBV30 and TRBJ2-3; D ambiguous. CDR3 length: 13 residues. From germline, CDR1 is GTSNPN and CDR2 SVGIG (reference sequence). V was shortened by 1 base and J by 6 bases, with 11 bases between the two germline ends.

V is TRBV30 and J is TRBJ2-2; D remains unclear. This CDR3 spans 12 amino acids. CDR1 and CDR2 from the germline V gene are GTSNPN and SVGIG (reference sequence). Between the trimmed V and J ends, which lost 2 bases and 6 bases, there was a span of 7 bases. The CDR3 sequence is CAWSSNPGELFF. The CDR3, as DNA: TGTGCCTGGAGTAGTAATCCCGGGGAGCTGTTTTTT.

This chain connects TRBV19 to TRBJ1-5; D uncertain. The CDR3 is made up of 13 amino acids. Germline V lookup: CDR1 LNHDA, CDR2 SQIVND (reference sequence). Trimming took off 4 bases at V and 4 bases at J, with 8 bases between the two ends. CDR3 region: CASSKERNQPQHF. The DNA of the CDR3 is TGTGCCAGTAGTAAAGAACGTAATCAGCCCCAGCATTTT.

The V gene is TRBV19, the J gene TRBJ1-5, with TRBD1 identical over 10 bases. The CDR3 loop spans 16 amino acids. Germline V gene data show CDR1 as LNHDA and CDR2 as SQIVND (reference sequence). With 5 bases clipped from V and 1 base from J, the junction kept 5 bases outside the gene matches. CDR3 in DNA: TGTGCCAGTAGTGAGGACAGGGGGGTGAGCAATCAGCCCCAGCATTTT. Amino acid sequence: CASSEDRGVSNQPQHF.

The chain employs TRBV10-3 and TRBJ1-1; D uncertain. CDR1 ENHRY and CDR2 SYGVKD come from the germline V gene. With 1 base removed from V and 10 bases from J, the gap between germline ends came to 10 bases. The CDR3 runs 12 residues. For the CDR3, the DNA is TGTGCCATCAGTGAGTTGGGTACAGCAGCTTTCTTT. Protein product: CAISELGTAAFF.

This chain links TRBV5-6 with TRBJ2-1; TRBD2 matches at 8 bases. Germline assignment: CDR1 SGHDT and CDR2 YYEEEE. Trimming cost V 0 bases and J 6 bases; bases outside gene matches: 11. The CDR3 length is 17 residues. The CDR3 sequence is CASSLGLSGSGFNEQFF. The CDR3 DNA follows: TGTGCCAGCAGCTTGGGACTCAGCGGGAGTGGTTTCAATGAGCAGTTCTTC.

V is TRBV7-2 and J is TRBJ2-3; weak D call: TRBD2 (5 bases). The CDR3 extends over 14 amino acids. Per germline, CDR1 SGHTA and CDR2 FQGNSA. The V and J ends lost 5 bases and 3 bases respectively, with 12 bases between them. DNA for the CDR3: TGTGCCAGCAGCCGAGGCGGGCCTACAGATACGCAGTATTTT. Its translation is CASSRGGPTDTQYF.

The chain has TRBV19 and TRBJ2-3; TRBD1 matches 7 bases. With V trimmed by 5 bases and J by 3 bases, 2 bases remained unmatched. Germline-derived CDR1 and CDR2 are LNHDA and SQIVND (reference sequence). The CDR3 consists of 13 residues. DNA for the CDR3: TGTGCCAGTAGTCCCAGGGGGACAGATACGCAGTATTTT. This sequence encodes CASSPRGTDTQYF.

V usage is TRBV5-1 and J usage is TRBJ2-5; the match to TRBD1 covers 8 bases. The germline V gene has CDR1 SGHRS and CDR2 YFSETQ. V was pared by 8 bases and J by 5 bases, with 14 bases of the junction left unmatched. This CDR3 contains 15 residues. CDR3 sequence: CASYPGQATVETQYF. In DNA, the CDR3 is TGCGCCAGTTATCCGGGACAGGCGACCGTGGAGACCCAGTACTTC.

The rearrangement links TRBV20-1 to TRBJ1-6; D uncertain. Trimming took off 1 base at V and 18 bases at J, with 13 bases between the two ends. Germline V lookup: CDR1 DFQATT, CDR2 SNEGSKA (reference sequence). The length of the CDR3 is 11 residues. The CDR3 nucleotides read TGCAGTGCTAGAGCTCTAGCCGGGCGCCACTTT. Residues: CSARALAGRHF.

J is TRBJ1-1 and V is TRBV28, with D unclear. Trimming took off 3 bases at V and 8 bases at J, with 16 bases between the two ends. The CDR3 covers 14 residues. Germline V gene sequence: CDR1 MDHEN, CDR2 SYDVKM. The CDR3 DNA reads as TGTGCCAGCAGTTTCCGAACCGGAGGAGGGGAAGCTTTCTTT. As protein: CASSFRTGGGEAFF.

A word on this clone: Additional DNA sequences in this sample encode the identical CDR3. V gene TRBV7-2 combines with J gene TRBJ2-2; D is undetermined. The V end was cut by 5 bases, the J end by 4 bases, with 8 bases between. Per the germline V gene, CDR1 is SGHTA and CDR2 is FQGNSA. CDR3 size: 13 residues. The CDR3 is CASSPTGTGELFF. The CDR3 bases are TGTGCCAGCAGCCCTACCGGCACCGGGGAGCTGTTTTTT. Drawing the rest from reference TRBV7-2 and TRBJ2-2, the complete variable domain is GAGVSQSPSNKVTEKGKDVELRCDPISGHTALYWYRQSLGQGLEFLIYFQGNSAPDKSGLPSDRFSAERTGGSVSTLTIQRTQQEDSAVYLCASSPTGTGELFFGEGSRLTVL.

This sequence joins TRBV5-1 and TRBJ2-7; TRBD2 might be the D (6 bases). The CDR3 spans 15 residues. V was pared by 2 bases and J by 7 bases, with 19 bases between. Germline V CDR1 and CDR2: SGHRS, YFSETQ. The CDR3 DNA follows: TGCGCCAGCAGCTTTATTTCTAGCGAATTTCAAGAGCAGTACTTC. Its protein product is CASSFISSEFQEQYF.